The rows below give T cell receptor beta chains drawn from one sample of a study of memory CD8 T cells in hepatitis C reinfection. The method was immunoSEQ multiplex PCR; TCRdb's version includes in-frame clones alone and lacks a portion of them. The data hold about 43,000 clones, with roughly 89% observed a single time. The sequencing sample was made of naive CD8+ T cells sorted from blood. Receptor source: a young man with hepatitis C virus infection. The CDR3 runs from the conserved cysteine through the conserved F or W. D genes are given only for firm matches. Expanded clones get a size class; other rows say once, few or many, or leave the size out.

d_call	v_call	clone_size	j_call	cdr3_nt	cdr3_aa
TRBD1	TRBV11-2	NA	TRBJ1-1	TGTGCCAGCAGCACGTGGACAGGGGACAACACTGAAGCTTTCTTT	CASSTWTGDNTEAFF
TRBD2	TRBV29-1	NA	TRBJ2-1	TGCAGCGTTGAAGGGACTAGCGCTGAGCAGTTCTTC	CSVEGTSAEQFF
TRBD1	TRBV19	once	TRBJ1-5	TGTGCCAGTCGACAGGGGAATCAGCCCCAGCATTTT	CASRQGNQPQHF
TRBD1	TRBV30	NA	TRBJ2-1	TGTGCCTGGGGGGGGACAGGGCGTACCTACAATGAGCAGTTCTTC	CAWGGTGRTYNEQFF
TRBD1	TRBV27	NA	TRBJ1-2	TGTGCCAGCAGTCCCTGGACAGGGACTCGTGGCTACACCTTC	CASSPWTGTRGYTF
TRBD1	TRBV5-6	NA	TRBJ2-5	TGTGCCAGCAGCTGCCTCGACAGGGGACAAGAGACCCAGTACTTC	CASSCLDRGQETQYF
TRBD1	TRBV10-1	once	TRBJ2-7	TGCGCCAGCAGTGAGCCCCCCCTCTGGGACAGTCGATACGAGCAGTACTTC	CASSEPPLWDSRYEQYF
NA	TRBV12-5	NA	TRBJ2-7	TGTGCTAGTGGCTTAAACAGGGACTACGAGCAGTACTTC	CASGLNRDYEQYF
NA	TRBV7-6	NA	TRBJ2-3	TGTGCCAGCAGCCCACTTCTGGACTCCCATACGCAGTATTTT	CASSPLLDSHTQYF
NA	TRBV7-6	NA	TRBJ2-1	TGTGCCAGCAGCTTAGGGGGCCACAATGAGCAGTTCTTC	CASSLGGHNEQFF
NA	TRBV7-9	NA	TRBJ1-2	TGTGCCAGCAGCTCCTTAGCGGGGGTACAGGGCGATGGCTACACCTTC	CASSSLAGVQGDGYTF
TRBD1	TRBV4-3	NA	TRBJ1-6	TGCGCCAGCAGCCAAGCAGCGGGACAGGGCCCCTATAATTCACCCCTCCACTTT	CASSQAAGQGPYNSPLHF
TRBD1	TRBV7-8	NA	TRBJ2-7	TGTGCCAACAGTAGAGGGGGCGGGCCCGCCTACGAGCAGTACTTC	CANSRGGGPAYEQYF
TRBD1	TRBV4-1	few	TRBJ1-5	TGCGCCAGCAGCCAAGATGGGGCAGGGGGCTCCCGCAATCAGCCCCAGCATTTT	CASSQDGAGGSRNQPQHF
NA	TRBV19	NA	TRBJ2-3	TGTGCCAGTAGTACACTAGCCTCAGATACGCAGTATTTT	CASSTLASDTQYF
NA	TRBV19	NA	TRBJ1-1	TGTGCCAGTAGTATGGGGGCTCTCTTTCTGAACACTGAAGCTTTCTTT	CASSMGALFLNTEAFF
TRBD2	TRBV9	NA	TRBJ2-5	TGTGCCAGCGGGACTAGCGGGGGCCAAGAGACCCAGTACTTC	CASGTSGGQETQYF
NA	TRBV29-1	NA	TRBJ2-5	TGCAGCGTCCTTCCGGTGGGGGGGGGCGAAGAGACCCAGTACTTC	CSVLPVGGGEETQYF
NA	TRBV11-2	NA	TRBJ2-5	TGTGCCAGCAGCTACCATCGAGACAGCATCCAAGAGACCCAGTACTTC	CASSYHRDSIQETQYF
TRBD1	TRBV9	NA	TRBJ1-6	TGTGCCAGCAGCGTAGCCCCACAGGGGGATTATAATTCACCCCTCCACTTT	CASSVAPQGDYNSPLHF
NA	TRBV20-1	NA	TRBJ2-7	TGCAGTGCTGTCTGGGGGGACGAGCAGTACTTC	CSAVWGDEQYF
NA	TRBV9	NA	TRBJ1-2	TGTGCCAGCACCTCCGACAGGACTTTCTATGGCCACACCTTC	CASTSDRTFYGHTF
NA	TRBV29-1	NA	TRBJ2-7	TGCAGCGCCCAGGACACTACCCACTACTACGAGCAGTACTTC	CSAQDTTHYYEQYF
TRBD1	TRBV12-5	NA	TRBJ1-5	TGTGCTAGTGGTTTCCATGGGACAGGGCAATATAGCAATCAGCCCCAGCATTTT	CASGFHGTGQYSNQPQHF
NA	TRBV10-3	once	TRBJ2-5	TGTGCCATCAGTGAGAGAGACAGGCCAAGTGAGACCCAGTACTTC	CAISERDRPSETQYF
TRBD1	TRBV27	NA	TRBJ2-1	TGTGCCAGCAGTTTAACGGGGGGACAGGGGGCCTACAATGAGCAGTTCTTC	CASSLTGGQGAYNEQFF
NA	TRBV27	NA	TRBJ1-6	TGTGCCAGCAGTTTAGGCATATTGGATTCACCCCTCCACTTT	CASSLGILDSPLHF
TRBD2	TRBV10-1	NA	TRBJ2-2	TGCGCCAGCAGTCTGGCGGGAGGCGGGGAGCTGTTTTTT	CASSLAGGGELFF
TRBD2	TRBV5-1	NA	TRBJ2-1	TGCGCCGGCAGCTTAAACCCCGGGACTAGCATCCTTCAAGGAATGGTCTTC	CAGSLNPGTSILQGMVF
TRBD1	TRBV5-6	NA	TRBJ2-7	TGTGCCAGCAGCTTGGGGGGGGACAGGAGCTCCTACGAGCAGTACTTC	CASSLGGDRSSYEQYF
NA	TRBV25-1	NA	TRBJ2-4	TGTGCCAGCAATCGGGAGAGGGCCAAAAACATTCAGTACTTC	CASNRERAKNIQYF
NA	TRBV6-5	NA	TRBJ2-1	TGTGCCAGCAGTTACTCTGGCGGTACCTACAATGAGCAGTTCTTC	CASSYSGGTYNEQFF
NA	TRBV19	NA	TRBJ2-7	TGTGCCAGTAGTATAGGGGACTCCGGCTCCTACGAGCAGTACTTC	CASSIGDSGSYEQYF
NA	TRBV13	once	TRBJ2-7	TGTGCCAGCAGTGCAGGGTCCTACGAGCAGTACTTC	CASSAGSYEQYF
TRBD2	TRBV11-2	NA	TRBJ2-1	TGTGCCAGCAGCTTAGTACTAGCGGGAATCAATGAGCAGTTCTTC	CASSLVLAGINEQFF
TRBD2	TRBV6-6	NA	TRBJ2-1	TGTGCCAGCAGTTGGACTAGCGGGAGGGACGGCAATGAGCAGTTCTTC	CASSWTSGRDGNEQFF
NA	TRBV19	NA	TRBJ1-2	TGTGCCAGTAGTATAGGAACCAGGTCGAACTATGGCTACACCTTC	CASSIGTRSNYGYTF
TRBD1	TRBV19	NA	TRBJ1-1	TGTGCCAGTAACCGGGACAGGGGATTGGACACTGAAGCTTTCTTT	CASNRDRGLDTEAFF
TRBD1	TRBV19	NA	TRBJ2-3	TGTGCCAGTAGTGCCCCCGGGACAGGACATAATACGCAGTATTTT	CASSAPGTGHNTQYF
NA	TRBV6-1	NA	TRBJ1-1	TGTGCCAGCAGTGAAGCAGCCGGTTTGAACACTGAAGCTTTCTTT	CASSEAAGLNTEAFF
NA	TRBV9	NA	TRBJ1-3	TGTGCCAGCAGCGTAGCCAGGGGCTCTGGAAACACCATATATTTT	CASSVARGSGNTIYF
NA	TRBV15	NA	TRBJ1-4	TGTGCCACCAGCAGACAGGGGATCATTAATGAAAAACTGTTTTTT	CATSRQGIINEKLFF
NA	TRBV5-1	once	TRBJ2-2	TGCGCCAGCAGCTTGTATCCCGTGAACACCGGGGAGCTGTTTTTT	CASSLYPVNTGELFF
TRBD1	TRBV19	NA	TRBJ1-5	TGTGCCAGTAGTGGGACAGTCATGACAAATCAGCCCCAGCATTTT	CASSGTVMTNQPQHF
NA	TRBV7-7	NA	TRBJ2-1	TGTGCCAGCAGCTTAGCCGCGGGGGCAGAGCAGTTCTTC	CASSLAAGAEQFF